This is a list of T cell receptor beta chains from one sample in a study of shared clonotypes between healthy human individuals. Here immunoSEQ multiplex PCR was the method, and the copy in TCRdb shows in-frame clones only, minus some. The sample yields 2.5 million or so clones, roughly nine tenths seen once. What was sequenced was naive CD4+ T cells sorted from blood. These receptors were collected from a man younger than 35 in good health. CDR3s include the opening cysteine and the closing phenylalanine or tryptophan. The order of the fields is CDR3 DNA, CDR3 protein, V gene, J gene, clone size, CDR3 length, D gene. A D gene is named only where the DNA matches it firmly. Size is stated for part of the rows, as once, few or many counts, or as a class when the clone is expanded.

CDR3nt: TGTGCCAGCAGCTCTCCGAGCCAAACTAGCGGGAGGGCCAATGAGCAGTTCTTC
CDR3aa: CASSSPSQTSGRANEQFF
v_gene: TRBV7-6
j_gene: TRBJ2-1
abundance: once
len: 18
d_gene: TRBD2

CDR3nt: TGTGCCAGTAACCGGCGGGCGGGGGCGAGTGGGATACCACCTTCACCCCTCCACTTT
CDR3aa: CASNRRAGASGIPPSPLHF
v_gene: TRBV19
j_gene: TRBJ1-6
abundance: NA
len: 19
d_gene: NA

CDR3nt: TGTGCCAGCTGGGACCGCCGGAGCTCCTACGAGCAGTACTTC
CDR3aa: CASWDRRSSYEQYF
v_gene: TRBV28
j_gene: TRBJ2-7
abundance: NA
len: 14
d_gene: NA

CDR3nt: TGTGCCAGCTCACCGGAAAGCTCCTACGAGCAGTACTTC
CDR3aa: CASSPESSYEQYF
v_gene: TRBV18
j_gene: TRBJ2-7
abundance: NA
len: 13
d_gene: NA

CDR3nt: TGTGCCAGCAGATCAAACAACAGGGGACTCTGGGGCAATCAGCCCCAGCATTTT
CDR3aa: CASRSNNRGLWGNQPQHF
v_gene: TRBV27
j_gene: TRBJ1-5
abundance: NA
len: 18
d_gene: TRBD1

CDR3nt: TGTGCCAGCAGCGTAGACGGGGGTGGGCTTAGTACTGAAGCTTTCTTT
CDR3aa: CASSVDGGGLSTEAFF
v_gene: TRBV9
j_gene: TRBJ1-1
abundance: NA
len: 16
d_gene: NA

CDR3nt: TGTGCCAGTAGTATATATCCCACAGGGGGCTCTGGCAATCAGCCCCAGCATTTT
CDR3aa: CASSIYPTGGSGNQPQHF
v_gene: TRBV19
j_gene: TRBJ1-5
abundance: NA
len: 18
d_gene: TRBD1

CDR3nt: TGTGCCTGGAGTGCAGGGACCGATCAGCCCCAGCATTTT
CDR3aa: CAWSAGTDQPQHF
v_gene: TRBV30
j_gene: TRBJ1-5
abundance: NA
len: 13
d_gene: NA

CDR3nt: TGTGCCAGCAGTTACAGGGGACTAGCGGGTTACGAGCAGTACTTC
CDR3aa: CASSYRGLAGYEQYF
v_gene: TRBV6-6
j_gene: TRBJ2-7
abundance: once
len: 15
d_gene: TRBD2

CDR3nt: TGTGCCAGCAGTACAGCCGGGACAGGGAGACCTGAAGCTTTCTTT
CDR3aa: CASSTAGTGRPEAFF
v_gene: TRBV28
j_gene: TRBJ1-1
abundance: NA
len: 15
d_gene: TRBD1

CDR3nt: TGTGCCAGCATCCGGGACAGGGTCAAAGAGACCCAGTACTTC
CDR3aa: CASIRDRVKETQYF
v_gene: TRBV21-1
j_gene: TRBJ2-5
abundance: once
len: 14
d_gene: NA

CDR3nt: TGTGCCAGCTCACCAGGAGCGGGAGTTAACACCGGGGAGCTGTTTTTT
CDR3aa: CASSPGAGVNTGELFF
v_gene: TRBV18
j_gene: TRBJ2-2
abundance: NA
len: 16
d_gene: TRBD2

CDR3nt: TGTGCCTCCCAAAAATCCGGGACAGGGCCGAATGAGCAGTTCTTC
CDR3aa: CASQKSGTGPNEQFF
v_gene: TRBV19
j_gene: TRBJ2-1
abundance: NA
len: 15
d_gene: TRBD1

CDR3nt: TGTGCCAGCAGTACCGGGACATTCAAGACGGAGACCCAGTACTTC
CDR3aa: CASSTGTFKTETQYF
v_gene: TRBV7-2
j_gene: TRBJ2-5
abundance: NA
len: 15
d_gene: NA

CDR3nt: TGTGCCAGCAGCTTCCAGATGGGCGGGAGCTCGAGGGAGCAGTACTTC
CDR3aa: CASSFQMGGSSREQYF
v_gene: TRBV7-9
j_gene: TRBJ2-7
abundance: NA
len: 16
d_gene: TRBD2

CDR3nt: TGTGCCAGCAGTTTATACGGGCAGTACAATCAGCCCCAGCATTTT
CDR3aa: CASSLYGQYNQPQHF
v_gene: TRBV28
j_gene: TRBJ1-5
abundance: NA
len: 15
d_gene: NA